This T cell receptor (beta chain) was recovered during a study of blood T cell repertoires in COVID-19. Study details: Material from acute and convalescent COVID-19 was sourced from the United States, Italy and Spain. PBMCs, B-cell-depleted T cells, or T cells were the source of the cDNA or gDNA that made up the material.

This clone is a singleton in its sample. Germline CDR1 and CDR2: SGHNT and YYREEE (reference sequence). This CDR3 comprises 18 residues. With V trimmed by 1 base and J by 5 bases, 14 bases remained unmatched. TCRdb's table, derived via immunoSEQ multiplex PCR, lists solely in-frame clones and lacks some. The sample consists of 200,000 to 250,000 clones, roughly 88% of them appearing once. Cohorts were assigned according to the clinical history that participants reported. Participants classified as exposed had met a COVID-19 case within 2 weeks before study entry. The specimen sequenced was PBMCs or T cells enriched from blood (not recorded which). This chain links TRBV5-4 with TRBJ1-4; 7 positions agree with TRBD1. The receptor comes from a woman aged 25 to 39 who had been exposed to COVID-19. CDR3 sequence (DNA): TGTGCCAGCAGCTTGTACGGAAGCTCGACAGGGTCGAATGAAAAACTGTTTTTT. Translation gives CASSLYGSSTGSNEKLFF.